The sequence of this T cell receptor (beta chain) was determined in a study of T-cell reconstitution after alpha-beta-depleted transplantation in children. The CDR3 covers 13 residues. Germline V lookup: CDR1 SGHVS, CDR2 FNYEAQ. V lost 1 base and J lost 7, with 10 bases in between. In this sample, this clonotype turned up many times. Antigen unknown. Findings and limits, study-wide: A year had passed since transplant, and T-cell counts and diversity by then came mostly from newly produced T cells.

Preparation of the TCRbeta library was carried out with unique molecular identifiers. TCRdb itself ran the PCR reads through MiXCR, one entry per CDR3 protein. The sample comprises 250,000 to 300,000 distinct CDR3 sequences, 6% to 10% of which are singletons, and approximately 8.6% rests with the top ten. The sequenced sample was peripheral blood, obtained 360 days after TCRalphabeta/CD19-depleted stem cell transplant. This clonotype originated in a female patient aged 2-10 years who had a stem cell transplant for Fanconi anemia, so the T cells may come from the graft donor. This chain joins TRBV7-6 and TRBJ1-1; no clear D. CDR3 nucleotide sequence: TGTGCCAGCAGCTTAGGGCAGAGAGGTGAAGCTTTCTTT. This gives the protein CASSLGQRGEAFF.